Below, 15 T cell receptor beta chains from the same sample are listed, as sequenced in a study of T cells after yellow fever vaccination. TCRdb re-called the 5' RACE reads through MiXCR, storing one row per CDR3 protein. This table has fewer than 450,000 distinct CDR3 sequences, 11% appearing once. The source was PBMCs, collected on the day of the first yellow fever vaccination. The source is a man between 18 and 35 years old who received the YFV17D yellow fever vaccine.

This clonotype was observed a few times. The chain carries TRBV29-1 and TRBJ2-5; TRBD2 matches at 7 bases. V gave up 7 bases and J gave up 3 bases; unmatched junction bases: 2. This CDR3 has 11 residues. The germline V gene has CDR1 SQVTM and CDR2 ANQGSEA. Here the CDR3 reads CSAGLEETQYF. CDR3 DNA: TGCAGCGCCGGACTAGAAGAGACCCAGTACTTC. The whole variable domain, remainder taken from reference TRBV29-1 and TRBJ2-5, is SAVISQKPSRDICQRGTSLTIQCQVDSQVTMMFWYRQQPGQSLTLIATANQGSEATYESGFVIDKFPISRPNLTFSTLTVSNMSPEDSSIYLCSAGLEETQYFGPGTRLLVL.

This clonotype was observed a handful of times. The chain joins TRBV20-1 to TRBJ2-2, with 8 bases identical to TRBD2. Germline V gene lookup returns CDR1 DFQATT and CDR2 SNEGSKA (reference sequence). Trimming took 5 bases from V and 3 from J; bases not matched to a gene: 5. The CDR3 contains 14 residues. The CDR3 reads CSASAGGHTGELFF. In nucleotides, the CDR3 is TGCAGTGCTTCGGCGGGGGGCCACACCGGGGAGCTGTTTTTT.

The chain recombines TRBV6-1 with TRBJ2-7, with TRBD1 matching 10 bases. The CDR3 loop spans 13 amino acids. V gave up 5 bases and J gave up 7 bases; unmatched junction bases: 5. The germline CDR1 and CDR2 sequences are MNHNS and SASEGT. CDR3 sequence: CASSTGTGVEQYF. The DNA of the CDR3 is TGTGCCAGCAGTACCGGGACAGGGGTGGAGCAGTACTTC.

This clonotype was counted between two and nine times. The chain couples TRBV6-1 to TRBJ1-6, with D perhaps matching TRBD1 (6 bases). This CDR3 is 14 amino acids long. The germline V gene encodes CDR1 MNHNS and CDR2 SASEGT. The germline V and J ends were trimmed by 8 bases and 7 bases, with 15 bases remaining between them. The CDR3 bases are TGTGCCAGCCGACTCGGGGGCGGCAATTCACCCCTCCACTTT. This gives the protein CASRLGGGNSPLHF.

This clonotype was counted a few times. The V call is TRBV15, the J call TRBJ1-5; tentative D call: TRBD1 (5 bases). The length of the CDR3 is 15 residues. V was pared by 3 bases and J by 3 bases, with 12 bases between. The germline V gene has CDR1 LNHNV and CDR2 YYDKDF (reference sequence). The CDR3 region is CATSRAPGPNQPQHF. As DNA, the CDR3 is TGTGCCACCAGCAGGGCCCCAGGGCCCAATCAGCCCCAGCATTTT.

Only a few counts were recorded for this clonotype. The gene calls are TRBV5-1 and TRBJ2-7; 11 bases line up with TRBD2. The length of the CDR3 is 15 residues. With V trimmed by 4 bases and J by 4 bases, 7 bases remained unmatched. The V gene's germline CDR1 is SGHRS and CDR2 YFSETQ. CDR3 in DNA: TGCGCCAGCAGCATGACTAGCGGGGCGACGTACGAGCAGTACTTC. It yields the protein CASSMTSGATYEQYF.

The chain is built from TRBV4-3 and TRBJ2-3; TRBD2 might be the D (6 bases). Trimming removed 4 bases at V and 4 bases at J, with 18 bases between. Germline V gives CDR1 LGHNA, CDR2 YSLEER. CDR3 length equals 16 residues. In DNA, the CDR3 is TGCGCCAGCAGCCCCGAGTTTTCGGGAGTACCAGATACGCAGTATTTT. Protein sequence: CASSPEFSGVPDTQYF.

Only a few counts were recorded for this clonotype. The chain employs TRBV4-2 and TRBJ1-2; TRBD1 matches at 11 bases. J lost 7 bases, V lost 4 bases, and 5 bases had no gene match. CDR1 is LGHNA and CDR2 is YNFKEQ in the germline V gene. This CDR3 is 14 amino acids long. The CDR3 DNA reads TGTGCCAGCAGCCCCCGGGACAGGGGGGGTGGCTACACCTTC. Translated, it gives CASSPRDRGGGYTF.

This clonotype occurred a few times. This chain connects TRBV5-5 to TRBJ2-7; maybe TRBD1 (6 bases). The CDR3 runs 15 residues. CDR1 SGHKS and CDR2 YYEKEE come from the germline V gene (reference sequence). The V and J ends lost 4 bases and 2 bases respectively, with 16 bases between them. CDR3 region: CASSRWTDLPYEQYV. As DNA, the CDR3 is TGTGCCAGCAGCCGGTGGACAGATCTTCCCTACGAGCAGTACGTC.

This clonotype appeared many times. This chain links TRBV12-3 or TRBV12-4 with TRBJ2-2; TRBD2 aligns across 7 bases. J lost 3 bases, V lost 6 bases, and 7 bases had no gene match. CDR3 length: 15 residues. The CDR3 nucleotides are TGTGCCAGCAGCCGACTAGCATTGGACACCGGGGAGCTGTTTTTT. Encoded protein: CASSRLALDTGELFF.

In DNA form, the CDR3 reads TGCGCCAGCAGCCATTTATTGAAAGGCGAGCAGTACGTC. Its translation is CASSHLLKGEQYV. The rearrangement joins TRBV4-1 to TRBJ2-7; D is uncertain. The length of the CDR3 is 13 residues. CDR1 and CDR2 (germline): MGHRA, YSYEKL. V gave up 3 bases and J gave up 6 bases, with 12 bases separating them.

This sequence joins TRBV6-5 and TRBJ2-5; 13 nucleotides line up with TRBD2. Germline CDR1 MNHEY, CDR2 SVGAGI. The CDR3 is 17 amino acids. Germline trimming cut 0 bases from V and 2 bases from J; bases unmatched to any gene: 3. As DNA, the CDR3 is TGTGCCAGCAGTTACTCGGTGACTAGCGGGGGGCAAGAGACCCAGTACTTC. It encodes CASSYSVTSGGQETQYF.

This chain uses TRBV19 with TRBJ2-5; weak D call: TRBD1 (5 bases). Trimming removed 3 bases at V and 3 bases at J, with 8 bases between. Germline V CDR1 and CDR2: LNHDA, SQIVND (reference sequence). This CDR3 region has 13 residues. In nucleotides, the CDR3 is TGTGCCAGTAGTATCCTCAGGGAAGAGACCCAGTACTTC. Its protein is CASSILREETQYF.

This rearrangement joins TRBV7-2 to TRBJ1-4, with D perhaps TRBD1 (6 bases). This CDR3 is 15 amino acids long. Germline CDR1 SGHTA, CDR2 FQGNSA. The V end lost 3 bases, the J end lost 5 bases, and 13 bases lay between the germline ends. In nucleotides, the CDR3 is TGTGCCAGCAGCTTTAGGCCAGGGGTAAATGAAAAACTGTTTTTT. Protein: CASSFRPGVNEKLFF.

This clonotype showed up just a few times. This chain joins TRBV12-3 or TRBV12-4 and TRBJ1-1; 10 bases align to TRBD1. The CDR3 has 14 amino acids. Unmatched junction bases numbered 6, after V lost 5 bases and J lost 6 bases. CDR3 sequence: CASSQTGGKAEAFF. As DNA, the CDR3 is TGTGCCAGCAGTCAGACAGGGGGCAAAGCTGAAGCTTTCTTT.